This T cell receptor beta chain was documented in a study of identical twins. Unique molecular identifiers were present on cDNA, and template switching added a universal primer site. TCRdb re-analysed the 5' RACE reads in MiXCR, keeping a single row per CDR3 protein. The sample shows around 690,000 distinct CDR3 sequences, around 20% of them seen only once. The CDR3 length is 14 residues. CDR1 is SGHTA and CDR2 is FQGNSA in the germline V gene. Trimming took off 5 bases at V and 5 bases at J, with 15 bases between the two ends. These data were likewise used in another study, on T cells expressing NK-cell markers. Per that paper: Dominant NKG2C+ clonotypes made up roughly 1.0-8% of CD8+ T cells in a handful of donors. It is unclear if expanded NKG2C-expressing clones target HCMV antigens.

Source material: PBMCs. The sequence derives from a woman between 18 and 29 years old in good health. The chain links TRBV7-2 to TRBJ2-5; D possibly corresponds to TRBD2 (6 bases). The chain's CDR3 is CASSRRLDEETQYF. As DNA, the CDR3 is TGTGCCAGCAGCCGACGACTAGATGAGGAGACCCAGTACTTC.